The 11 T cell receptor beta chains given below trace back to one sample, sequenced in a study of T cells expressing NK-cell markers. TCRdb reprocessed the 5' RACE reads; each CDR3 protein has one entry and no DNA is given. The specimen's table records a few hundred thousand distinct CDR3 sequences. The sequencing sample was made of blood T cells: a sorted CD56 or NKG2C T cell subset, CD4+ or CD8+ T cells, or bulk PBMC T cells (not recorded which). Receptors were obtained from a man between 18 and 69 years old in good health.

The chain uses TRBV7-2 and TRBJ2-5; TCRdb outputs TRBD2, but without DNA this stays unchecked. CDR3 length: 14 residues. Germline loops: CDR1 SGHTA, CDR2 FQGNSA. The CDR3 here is CASSSGLVSETQYF.

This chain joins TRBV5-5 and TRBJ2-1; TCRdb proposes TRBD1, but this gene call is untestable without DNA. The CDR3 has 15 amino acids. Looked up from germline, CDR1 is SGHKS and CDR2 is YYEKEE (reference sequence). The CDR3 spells CASSRDGQGFGEQFF.

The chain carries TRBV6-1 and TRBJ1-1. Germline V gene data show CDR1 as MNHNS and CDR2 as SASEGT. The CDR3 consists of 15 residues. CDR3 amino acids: CASTESWSSNTEAFF.

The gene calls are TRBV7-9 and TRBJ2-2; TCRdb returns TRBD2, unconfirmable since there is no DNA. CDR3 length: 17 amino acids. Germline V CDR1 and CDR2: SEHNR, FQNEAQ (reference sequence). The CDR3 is CASSTPPSGGDTGELFF.

The CDR3 loop reads CASSEQGRDEQYF. The chain combines TRBV19 with TRBJ2-7; TCRdb's D call, TRBD1, is unchecked because there is no DNA. The CDR3 loop spans 13 amino acids. Germline V gene sequence: CDR1 LNHDA, CDR2 SQIVND (reference sequence).

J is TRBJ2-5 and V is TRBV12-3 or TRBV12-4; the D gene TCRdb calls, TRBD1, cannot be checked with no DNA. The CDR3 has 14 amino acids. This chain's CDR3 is CASSPQPTQETQYF.

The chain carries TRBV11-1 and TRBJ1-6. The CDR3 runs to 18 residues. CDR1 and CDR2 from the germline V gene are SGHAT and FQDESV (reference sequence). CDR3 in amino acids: CASSLAVVGYRYNSPLHF. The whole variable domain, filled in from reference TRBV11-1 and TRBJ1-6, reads EAEVAQSPRYKITEKSQAVAFWCDPISGHATLYWYRQILGQGPELLVQFQDESVVDDSQLPKDRFSAERLKGVDSTLKIQPAELGDSAMYLCASSLAVVGYRYNSPLHFGNGTRLTVT.

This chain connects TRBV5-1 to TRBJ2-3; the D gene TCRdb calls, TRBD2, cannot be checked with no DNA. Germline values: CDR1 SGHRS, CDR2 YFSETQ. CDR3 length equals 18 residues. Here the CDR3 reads CASSLSTFTGGEADTQYF.

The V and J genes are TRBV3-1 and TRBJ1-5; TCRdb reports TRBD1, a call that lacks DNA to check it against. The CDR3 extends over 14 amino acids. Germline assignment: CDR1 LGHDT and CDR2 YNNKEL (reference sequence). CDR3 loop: CASSDGQSNQPQHF.

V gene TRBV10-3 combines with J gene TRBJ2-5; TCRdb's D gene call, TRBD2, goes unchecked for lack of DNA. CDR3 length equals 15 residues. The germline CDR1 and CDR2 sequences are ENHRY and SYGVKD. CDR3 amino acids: CAISELPGLKETQYF.

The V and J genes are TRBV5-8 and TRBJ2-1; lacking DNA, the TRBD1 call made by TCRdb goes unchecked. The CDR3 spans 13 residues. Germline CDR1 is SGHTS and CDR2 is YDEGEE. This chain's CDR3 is CAQPTKGGSEQFF.